The 24 T cell receptor beta chains below all came from one sample that was sequenced in a study of cytomegalovirus exposure and HLA in healthy donors (TCRdb year 2017). The library came from the immunoSEQ multiplex PCR assay. The multiplex PCR relied on a mix of 60 forward primers for TCR Vbeta segments and 13 reverse primers for TCR Jbeta segments. Imported from immuneACCESS, the table was reduced by TCRdb to in-frame sequences with V and J called. These copies leave out some clones; in studies compared against another copy, an unresolved V gene accounts for under half, and the cause of the remainder is not known. Within this sample are approximately 210,000 clones, with roughly three quarters of them counted one time only. 1.5% to 2% of the sample is taken by the ten largest. Material for sequencing was PBMCs. These receptors originate from a woman in her 50s in good health and CMV-seronegative.

The sample holds one count of this clone. This chain connects TRBV19 to TRBJ2-1; the match to TRBD2 covers 10 bases. Losses at the gene ends were 6 bases for V and 7 bases for J; bases not matched to a gene: 9. The CDR3 spans 15 residues. Germline loops: CDR1 LNHDA, CDR2 SQIVND (reference sequence). The CDR3 coding sequence is TGTGCCAGTAGACTAATAGCGGGAGGCGTTAATGAGCAGTTCTTC. Its protein is CASRLIAGGVNEQFF.

The J gene is TRBJ2-1, the V gene TRBV5-1; TRBD1 aligns across 9 bases. The junction had 3 bases not matched to a gene; V was cut back by 5 bases and J by 0 bases. The CDR3 loop spans 15 amino acids. Germline values: CDR1 SGHRS, CDR2 YFSETQ. The CDR3 is CASSADRGSYNEQFF. The CDR3 DNA sequence: TGCGCCAGCAGTGCGGACAGGGGCTCCTACAATGAGCAGTTCTTC.

The genes are TRBV15 and TRBJ1-6; 7 nucleotides agree with TRBD1. V shed 4 bases and J 4 bases; nucleotides not matched to a gene: 7. In germline, CDR1 is LNHNV, CDR2 YYDKDF (reference sequence). CDR3 size: 16 residues. CDR3 in amino acids: CATSTQDREYNSPLHF. The DNA of the CDR3 is TGTGCCACCAGCACCCAAGACAGGGAATATAATTCACCCCTCCACTTT.

J is TRBJ2-5 and V is TRBV7-2; possible D gene TRBD1, 6 bases. CDR1 and CDR2 (germline): SGHTA, FQGNSA. V lost 1 base to trimming and J lost 5 bases, with 11 bases between them. The CDR3 extends over 14 amino acids. DNA for the CDR3: TGTGCCAGCAGCTTAGTCGCAGGGGATGAGACCCAGTACTTC. The encoded protein is CASSLVAGDETQYF.

V gene TRBV4-3 combines with J gene TRBJ1-2; possible D gene TRBD1, 6 bases. V was trimmed by 4 bases and J by 1 base, leaving 13 bases between them. CDR1 is LGHNA, CDR2 YSLEER, per germline. The CDR3 covers 15 residues. CDR3: CASSPSDSFNYGYTF. The CDR3 nucleotides read TGCGCCAGCAGCCCTTCGGACAGTTTTAACTATGGCTACACCTTC.

The V call is TRBV7-8, the J call TRBJ2-3; 10 nucleotides align to TRBD2. The CDR3 consists of 15 residues. The V gene end was trimmed by 4 bases and the J gene end by 5 bases; junction bases not matched to a gene: 6. Germline CDR1 reads SGHVS; CDR2 reads FQNEAQ. CDR3 amino acids: CASSSPGLAIDTQYF. In nucleotides, the CDR3 is TGTGCCAGCAGCTCCCCGGGACTAGCGATAGATACGCAGTATTTT.

The rearrangement joins TRBV4-1 to TRBJ1-2, with D perhaps TRBD1 (6 bases). The CDR3 spans 14 residues. Germline V gene sequence: CDR1 MGHRA, CDR2 YSYEKL. V dropped 3 bases and J dropped 4 bases, with 12 bases sitting between them. The CDR3 DNA follows: TGCGCCAGCAGCCATCCTGGACAGCCCTATGGCTACACCTTC. Translation: CASSHPGQPYGYTF.

The chain carries TRBV5-6 and TRBJ2-3; TRBD2 aligns across 7 bases. Losses at the gene ends were 2 bases for V and 1 base for J; bases not matched to a gene: 4. The germline V gene encodes CDR1 SGHDT and CDR2 YYEEEE. This CDR3 has 15 residues. CDR3 residues: CASSFRGVGTDTQYF. CDR3 coding DNA: TGTGCCAGCAGCTTTCGGGGGGTTGGCACAGATACGCAGTATTTT.

The chain recombines TRBV11-2 with TRBJ2-5, with D tentatively TRBD1 (6 bases). The CDR3 spans 15 residues. The V end was cut by 5 bases, the J end by 0 bases, with 13 bases between. Germline lookup yields CDR1 SGHAT and CDR2 FQNNGV. The CDR3 DNA follows: TGTGCCAGCAGCCGGAGGCGGACAGACCAAGAGACCCAGTACTTC. Translated: CASSRRRTDQETQYF.

This clone was counted once. This rearrangement joins TRBV5-4 to TRBJ1-2; D unresolved. The germline V and J ends were trimmed by 4 bases and 4 bases, with 23 bases remaining between them. The CDR3 contains 17 residues. CDR1 and CDR2 from the germline V gene are SGHNT and YYREEE (reference sequence). CDR3 protein: CASSTGTWTSSGYGYTF. CDR3 in DNA: TGTGCCAGCAGCACCGGTACTTGGACCTCCAGCGGCTATGGCTACACCTTC.

With regard to this clone: At one end the junction does not follow the germline gene, possibly because of a read error. The V and J genes are TRBV7-9 and TRBJ1-2; D is possibly TRBD1 (6 bases). This CDR3 has 13 amino acids. Per germline, CDR1 SEHNR and CDR2 FQNEAQ (reference sequence). The CDR3 DNA reads TGTTCCAGCAGCTTCTACAGGGACTATGGCTACACCTTC. It specifies CSSSFYRDYGYTF.

The V gene is TRBV11-3, the J gene TRBJ2-1; D unresolved. Germline CDR1 reads SGHNT; CDR2 reads YENEEA. V gave up 0 bases and J gave up 0 bases, with 6 bases separating them. CDR3 size: 15 residues. The CDR3 reads CASSLDPSSYNEQFF. The CDR3 DNA reads as TGTGCCAGCAGCTTAGACCCGAGCTCCTACAATGAGCAGTTCTTC.

This clone was detected only once. The chain joins TRBV5-1 to TRBJ1-4; weak D call: TRBD1 (6 bases). CDR3 length: 16 amino acids. Per the germline V gene, CDR1 is SGHRS and CDR2 is YFSETQ. V lost 1 base to trimming and J lost 0 bases, with 10 bases between them. The CDR3 loop is CASSLTGFATNEKLFF. The CDR3 coding sequence is TGCGCCAGCAGCTTGACAGGGTTTGCAACTAATGAAAAACTGTTTTTT.

V usage is TRBV7-8 and J usage is TRBJ1-2; no clear D. The CDR3 length is 13 residues. Germline assignment: CDR1 SGHVS and CDR2 FQNEAQ. The V end was cut by 2 bases, the J end by 2 bases, with 6 bases between. In DNA form, the CDR3 reads TGTGCCAGCAGCTTACCAGGCAACTATGGCTACACCTTC. Residues: CASSLPGNYGYTF.

The chain combines TRBV5-8 with TRBJ1-3; D not resolved. From germline, CDR1 is SGHTS and CDR2 YDEGEE. V lost 2 bases, J lost 0 bases, and 12 bases lay in between. CDR3 length: 16 amino acids. The CDR3 coding sequence is TGTGCCAGCAGCTTCAAAACACCTAGCTCTGGAAACACCATATATTTT. Its translation: CASSFKTPSSGNTIYF. The whole variable domain, filled in from reference TRBV5-8 and TRBJ1-3, reads EAGVTQSPTHLIKTRGQQATLRCSPISGHTSVYWYQQALGLGLQFLLWYDEGEERNRGNFPPRFSGRQFPNYSSELNVNALELEDSALYLCASSFKTPSSGNTIYFGEGSWLTVV.

This clone was seen a handful of times. The chain employs TRBV7-3 and TRBJ1-5, with D unresolved. The CDR3 is 13 residues long. Trimming took 2 bases from V and 6 from J, leaving 8 bases between them. The germline V gene encodes CDR1 SGHTA and CDR2 FQGTGA. CDR3 DNA: TGTGCCAGCAGCTTAGGTCTAGGTCAGCCCCAGCATTTT. As protein: CASSLGLGQPQHF. Looking up the rest from reference TRBV7-3 and TRBJ1-5 gives the full variable domain: GAGVSQTPSNKVTEKGKYVELRCDPISGHTALYWYRQSLGQGPEFLIYFQGTGAADDSGLPNDRFFAVRPEGSVSTLKIQRTERGDSAVYLCASSLGLGQPQHFGDGTRLSIL.

The chain is built from TRBV10-2 and TRBJ2-5; TRBD2 matches 9 bases. CDR1 is WSHSY, CDR2 SAAADI, per germline. V was pared by 8 bases and J by 2 bases, with 9 bases of the junction left unmatched. This CDR3 is built from 15 residues. Here the CDR3 reads CASSDGRGGQETQYF. CDR3 nucleotide sequence: TGCGCCAGCTCCGACGGGCGGGGGGGGCAAGAGACCCAGTACTTC.

V is TRBV4-3 and J is TRBJ1-5, with 7 bases matching TRBD1. The V gene's germline CDR1 is LGHNA and CDR2 YSLEER. Trimming removed 0 bases from V and 9 bases from J; junction bases left unmatched: 11. CDR3 size: 16 residues. In DNA, the CDR3 is TGCGCCAGCAGCCAAGATGATCGGGACAGCATCTGGCCCCAGCATTTT. This gives the protein CASSQDDRDSIWPQHF.

This clone has just one count. V usage is TRBV7-2 and J usage is TRBJ2-6; D is ambiguous. V was shortened by 5 bases and J by 4 bases, with 15 bases between the two germline ends. This CDR3 is 16 amino acids long. Germline loops: CDR1 SGHTA, CDR2 FQGNSA. CDR3: CASSREIFSGANVLTF. The CDR3 coding sequence is TGTGCCAGCAGCCGAGAAATATTCTCGGGGGCCAACGTCCTGACTTTC. Full variable domain (rest looked up from reference TRBV7-2 and TRBJ2-6): GAGVSQSPSNKVTEKGKDVELRCDPISGHTALYWYRQSLGQGLEFLIYFQGNSAPDKSGLPSDRFSAERTGGSVSTLTIQRTQQEDSAVYLCASSREIFSGANVLTFGAGSRLTVL.

The chain recombines TRBV6-1 with TRBJ1-4; 8 bases fit TRBD1. Germline loops: CDR1 MNHNS, CDR2 SASEGT. Trimming took 4 bases from V and 7 from J; bases not matched to a gene: 20. CDR3 length equals 19 residues. This CDR3 reads CASSVRSFGGPTGGEKLFF. CDR3 sequence (DNA): TGTGCCAGCAGTGTAAGAAGCTTTGGCGGACCCACAGGGGGTGAAAAACTGTTTTTT.

The rearrangement joins TRBV7-2 to TRBJ2-7; maybe TRBD1 (5 bases). The germline V gene encodes CDR1 SGHTA and CDR2 FQGNSA. This CDR3 has 16 residues. V was trimmed by 5 bases and J by 2 bases, leaving 19 bases between them. The CDR3 region is CASSPSMTEATYEQYF. CDR3 nucleotides: TGTGCCAGCAGCCCTTCCATGACAGAAGCGACCTACGAGCAGTACTTC.

The rearrangement joins TRBV14 to TRBJ2-7; D might be TRBD1 (5 bases). Germline loops: CDR1 SGHDN, CDR2 FVKESK. The V end was cut by 3 bases, the J end by 6 bases, with 18 bases between. CDR3 length: 15 amino acids. The CDR3 bases are TGTGCCAGCAGCCACCTGGTTGGGGCGCTTCTCGAGCAGTACTTC. The encoded protein is CASSHLVGALLEQYF.

The chain carries TRBV6-1 and TRBJ2-2, with D possibly being TRBD1 (6 bases). The CDR3 is 16 residues long. V lost 2 bases and J 2 bases, leaving 12 bases between the germline ends. The germline gives CDR1 MNHNS, CDR2 SASEGT. The chain's CDR3 is CASSEPRGLNTGELFF. In DNA form, the CDR3 reads TGTGCCAGCAGTGAACCCAGGGGCTTAAACACCGGGGAGCTGTTTTTT.

This clone occurred once. The chain is built from TRBV7-2 and TRBJ1-1, with D perhaps matching TRBD1 (5 bases). Germline CDR1 and CDR2: SGHTA and FQGNSA. V was trimmed by 3 bases and J by 7 bases, leaving 12 bases between them. The CDR3 sequence is 13 residues long. In DNA form, the CDR3 reads TGTGCCAGCAGCTTTGGAGGGGAGGTTGAAGCTTTCTTT. Its protein product is CASSFGGEVEAFF.